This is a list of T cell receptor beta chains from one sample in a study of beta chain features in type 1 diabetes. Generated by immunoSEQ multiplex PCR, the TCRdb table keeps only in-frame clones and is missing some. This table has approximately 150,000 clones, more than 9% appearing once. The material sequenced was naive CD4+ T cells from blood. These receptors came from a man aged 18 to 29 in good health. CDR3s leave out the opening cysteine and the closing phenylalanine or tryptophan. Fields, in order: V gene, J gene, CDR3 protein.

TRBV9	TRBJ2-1	ASAPASGYNEQF
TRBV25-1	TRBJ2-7	ASSEYRGSYEQY
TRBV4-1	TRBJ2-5	ASSHTSGGETQY
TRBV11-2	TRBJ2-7	ASSRSYEQY
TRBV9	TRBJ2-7	ASSVQGSSYEQY
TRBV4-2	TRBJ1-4	ASSQDPAGVDEKLF
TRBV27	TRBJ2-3	ASWSGVSTDTQY
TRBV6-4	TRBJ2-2	ASSESGGAGELF
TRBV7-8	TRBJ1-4	ASSDRPSSGQAF
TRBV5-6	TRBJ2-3	ASSHGTGLSTDTQY
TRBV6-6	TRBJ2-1	ASSDRAGGLNEQF
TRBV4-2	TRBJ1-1	ASSQGGQEVPEAF
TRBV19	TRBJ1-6	ASSITGGSSPLH
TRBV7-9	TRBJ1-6	ASSLGTDNSPLH
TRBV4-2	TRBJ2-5	ASSQDEPARGLQETQY
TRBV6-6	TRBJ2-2	ASSYGQEPYTGELF
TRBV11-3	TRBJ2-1	ASSLGGSENEQF
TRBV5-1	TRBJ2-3	ASQTGASTDTQY
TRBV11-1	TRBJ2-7	ASSFLGVGEQY
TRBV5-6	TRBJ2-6	ASSTSGTADVLT
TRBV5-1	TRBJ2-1	ASSLRTGFDEQF
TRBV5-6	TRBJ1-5	ASSLWGQTTDQPQH
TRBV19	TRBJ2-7	ASRRTGELLEQY
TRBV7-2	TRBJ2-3	ASSFSGGAGTDTQY
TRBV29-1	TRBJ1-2	SVDGLTDGYT
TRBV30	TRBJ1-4	AWSSGDEKLF
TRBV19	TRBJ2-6	ASSITDEGANVLT
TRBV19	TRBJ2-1	ASSIGRGYNEQF
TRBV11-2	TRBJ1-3	ASREPGRIGNTIY
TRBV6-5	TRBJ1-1	ASRQGLKAF
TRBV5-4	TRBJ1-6	ASSLDRAGSPLH
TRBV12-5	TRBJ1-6	ASGSGLPNSPLH
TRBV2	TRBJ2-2	ASSWTSGGAGTGELF
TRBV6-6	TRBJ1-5	ASRTGGSNQPQH
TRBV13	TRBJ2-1	ASRDRGQITYNEQF
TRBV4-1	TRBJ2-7	ASSLDRVPSYEQY
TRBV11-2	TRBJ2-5	ASSLTGKETQY
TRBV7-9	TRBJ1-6	ASSLAILGALRNSPLH
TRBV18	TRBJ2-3	ASSPPLRGGLDTQY
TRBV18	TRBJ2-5	ASSPPGLAETQY
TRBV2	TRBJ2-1	ASSATTSYNEQF
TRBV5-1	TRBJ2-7	ASSPPYGGAVYEQY
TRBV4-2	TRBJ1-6	ASSQDPAGLNSPLH
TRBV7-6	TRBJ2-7	ASSARDRGHEQY
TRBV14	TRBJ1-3	ASSHSGRGHGNTIY
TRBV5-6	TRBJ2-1	ASSPGLASDEQF
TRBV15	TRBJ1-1	ATSRVPAGGKSEAF
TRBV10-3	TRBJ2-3	AMAEEGDTQY
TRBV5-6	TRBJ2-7	ASSLVEGAPYEQY